The entry below gives a single TCR beta chain sequence along with its context. PCR used 60 Vbeta primers and 13 Jbeta primers. Generated by immunoSEQ multiplex PCR, the TCRdb table keeps only in-frame clones and is missing some. The sample shows roughly 160,000 clones, about 80% of them seen only once. The data originate from a study of cytomegalovirus exposure and HLA in healthy donors. The source is a man aged 35 to 55 in good health and CMV-seronegative. Sequenced input: PBMCs.

The DNA of the CDR3 is TGTGCCAGTAGCCCGGTTGTGGCTAGCGGGAGTAACGAGCAGTACTTC. It specifies CASSPVVASGSNEQYF. This sequence joins TRBV19 and TRBJ2-7; 10 nucleotides agree with TRBD2. CDR1 and CDR2 (germline): LNHDA, SQIVND (reference sequence). J was trimmed by 5 bases and V by 6 bases; bases with no gene match: 13. CDR3 size: 16 residues.